The source of this T cell receptor (beta chain) is a study of blood T cells in healthy people across ages. V was pared by 4 bases and J by 4 bases, with 17 bases between. The CDR3 contains 15 residues. Germline loops: CDR1 MNHEY, CDR2 SVGEGT. The study recruited healthy Caucasian donors from Russia who were aged roughly 6 to 95. Study observations and caveats: Both naive CD4+ cell counts and diversity were greater in long-lived donors than in aged donors. Unsorted PBMCs ruled out conclusive naive versus antigen-experienced comparison.

Alongside a J-beta primer mix, a sample-barcoded 5' primer served in a second PCR lasting about 6 to 11 cycles. TCRdb fed the 5' RACE reads into MiXCR, producing one record per CDR3 protein. This sample has hundreds of thousands of distinct CDR3 sequences, with 25% to 30% found just once. This clonotype showed up many times. Its specificity is not known. The gene calls are TRBV6-2 or TRBV6-3 and TRBJ2-7; the D gene could be TRBD1 or TRBD2 (7 bases each). Material for sequencing was blood. The sequence derives from a woman older than 75 in good health. The CDR3 coding sequence is TGTGCCAGCAGTTCCTCAGGGGGGGTGTTTTACGAGCAGTACTTC. Translation gives CASSSSGGVFYEQYF.